Presented here are 23 T cell receptor beta chains from one specimen sequenced in a study of shared clonotypes between healthy human individuals. The repertoire was sequenced with immunoSEQ multiplex PCR; TCRdb's copy has only in-frame clones and lacks some. The data contain around 2.5 million clones, over 85% of them singletons. Sequenced material: naive CD4+ T cells from PBMCs. Subset noted: CD45RA+ positively selected. These receptors were collected from a man between 18 and 35 years old in good health. Some clones in this sample may be carry-over from other donors' samples.

The V gene is TRBV6-1, the J gene TRBJ1-2; D gene ambiguous. V shed 3 bases and J shed 4 bases, with 6 bases lying between them. Germline CDR1 is MNHNS and CDR2 is SASEGT. This CDR3 contains 12 residues. The CDR3 reads CASSDARYGYTF. As DNA, the CDR3 is TGTGCCAGCAGTGATGCCCGCTATGGCTACACCTTC.

The J gene is TRBJ2-7, the V gene TRBV12-5; 10 nucleotides align to TRBD1. The CDR3 loop spans 15 amino acids. Germline V gives CDR1 LGHNT, CDR2 FRNRAP. V shed 5 bases and J 3 bases; nucleotides not matched to a gene: 7. In nucleotides, the CDR3 is TGTGCTAGTGGTCCTCGACAGGGGGCGTACTACGAGCAGTACTTC. Translating gives CASGPRQGAYYEQYF. The whole variable domain, filled in from reference TRBV12-5 and TRBJ2-7, reads DARVTQTPRHKVTEMGQEVTMRCQPILGHNTVFWYRQTMMQGLELLAYFRNRAPLDDSGMPKDRFSAEMPDATLATLKIQPSEPRDSAVYFCASGPRQGAYYEQYFGPGTRLTVT.

V and J are TRBV27 and TRBJ2-1, with TRBD2 identical over 10 bases. After removal of 2 bases from V and 0 bases from J, the junction contained 4 bases not matched to a gene. The germline gives CDR1 MNHEY, CDR2 SMNVEV (reference sequence). The CDR3 runs to 17 residues. DNA of the CDR3: TGTGCCAGCAGTTTAAGGACTAGCGGCCGCTCCTACAATGAGCAGTTCTTC. Protein sequence: CASSLRTSGRSYNEQFF.

V is TRBV29-1 and J is TRBJ2-7; TRBD1 aligns across 7 bases. Per the germline V gene, CDR1 is SQVTM and CDR2 is ANQGSEA. The V segment lost 6 bases and the J segment 3 bases; nucleotides outside the gene matches: 17. The CDR3 totals 16 residues. CDR3 DNA: TGCAGCGTGGGGAGTGTGTACAGGGGTGGGGTCTACGAGCAGTACTTC. This translates into CSVGSVYRGGVYEQYF.

The chain carries TRBV5-6 and TRBJ2-1; 13 nucleotides line up with TRBD2. Germline CDR1 reads SGHDT; CDR2 reads YYEEEE. CDR3 size: 16 residues. V trimming: 3 bases; J trimming: 4 bases; junction bases outside the gene matches: 4. The CDR3 region has the DNA TGTGCCAGCAGCTGGGGACTAGCGGGAACTTACAATGAGCAGTTCTTC. It is translated as CASSWGLAGTYNEQFF.

The J gene is TRBJ1-2, the V gene TRBV15, with TRBD1 as a possible D gene (5 bases). There are 15 residues in the CDR3. Germline V lookup: CDR1 LNHNV, CDR2 YYDKDF (reference sequence). Trimming pared 0 bases from V and 2 bases from J, leaving 10 bases between. The CDR3 DNA is TGTGCCACCAGCAGAGATCCGGGGCCCAACTATGGCTACACCTTC. Translated, it gives CATSRDPGPNYGYTF.

For this clone: Different DNA sequences within this sample yield the same CDR3. The chain couples TRBV5-1 to TRBJ2-5; 9 positions agree with TRBD1. The length of the CDR3 is 13 residues. From germline, CDR1 is SGHRS and CDR2 YFSETQ. Trimming removed 7 bases from V and 5 bases from J; junction bases left unmatched: 6. The CDR3 here is CASSLGQGETQYF. CDR3 nucleotide sequence: TGCGCCAGCTCATTAGGACAGGGGGAGACCCAGTACTTC.

The V gene is TRBV25-1, the J gene TRBJ1-1; D gene unclear. Germline V gives CDR1 MGHDK, CDR2 SYGVNS. CDR3 size: 14 residues. The V end was cut by 5 bases, the J end by 1 base, with 11 bases between. The CDR3 coding sequence is TGTGCCAGCAGTAAACATCTGACGAACACTGAAGCTTTCTTT. This gives the protein CASSKHLTNTEAFF.

The chain has TRBV7-2 and TRBJ2-7; D remains ambiguous. CDR1 is SGHTA and CDR2 is FQGNSA in the germline V gene. There are 12 residues in the CDR3. The V end was cut by 5 bases, the J end by 3 bases, with 8 bases between. The CDR3 loop is CASSDANYEQYF. For the CDR3, the DNA is TGTGCCAGCAGCGACGCCAACTACGAGCAGTACTTC.

The V and J genes are TRBV4-2 and TRBJ2-3; TRBD2 agrees at 7 bases. This CDR3 is built from 12 residues. The V segment lost 8 bases and the J segment 2 bases; nucleotides outside the gene matches: 1. From germline, CDR1 is LGHNA and CDR2 YNFKEQ. The CDR3 DNA follows: TGTGCCAGCGGGAGGGACACAGATACGCAGTATTTT. Its protein product is CASGRDTDTQYF.

V is TRBV5-1 and J is TRBJ2-7; 7 bases are shared with TRBD2. The germline gives CDR1 SGHRS, CDR2 YFSETQ. The CDR3 sequence is 15 residues long. Trimming at V came to 3 bases and at J to 1 base, leaving 7 bases not matched to a gene. The CDR3 region is CASSSSTSRSYEQYF. In DNA, the CDR3 is TGCGCCAGCAGCTCCTCGACTAGCCGTTCCTACGAGCAGTACTTC. Drawing the rest from reference TRBV5-1 and TRBJ2-7, the complete variable domain is KAGVTQTPRYLIKTRGQQVTLSCSPISGHRSVSWYQQTPGQGLQFLFEYFSETQRNKGNFPGRFSGRQFSNSRSEMNVSTLELGDSALYLCASSSSTSRSYEQYFGPGTRLTVT.

This clone was observed once. The V and J genes are TRBV9 and TRBJ2-1; TRBD2 matches 10 bases. The germline CDR1 and CDR2 sequences are SGDLS and YYNGEE. The CDR3 sequence is 15 residues long. J lost 5 bases, V lost 2 bases, and 4 bases had no gene match. The CDR3 DNA reads as TGTGCCAGCAGCGTTCTAGCGGGAGTGCACAATGAGCAGTTCTTC. Amino acids: CASSVLAGVHNEQFF.

This chain uses TRBV12-5 with TRBJ1-1; D might be TRBD1 (5 bases). Germline V gene sequence: CDR1 LGHNT, CDR2 FRNRAP. Trimming shortened V by 1 base and J by 3 bases, and 15 bases separated the two germline ends. This CDR3 has 16 residues. CDR3 nucleotides: TGTGCTAGTGGTTTGGAACGCGCCTGGGGGGACACTGAAGCTTTCTTT. This gives the protein CASGLERAWGDTEAFF.

The CDR3 is CASSLEAAHLGDTQYF. As DNA, the CDR3 is TGCGCCAGCAGCTTGGAGGCAGCTCACTTAGGGGATACGCAGTATTTT. The gene calls are TRBV5-1 and TRBJ2-3; D remains unclear. Trimming took 0 bases from V and 6 from J, leaving 17 bases between them. The CDR3 is 16 amino acids. Looked up from germline, CDR1 is SGHRS and CDR2 is YFSETQ.

The chain employs TRBV9 and TRBJ2-1; 7 bases fit TRBD1. CDR1 and CDR2 (germline): SGDLS, YYNGEE. J was trimmed by 1 base and V by 4 bases; bases with no gene match: 11. There are 17 residues in the CDR3. CDR3 amino acids: CASSSQGRGSSYNEQFF. For the CDR3, the DNA is TGTGCCAGCAGCTCTCAGGGCAGGGGGAGTTCCTACAATGAGCAGTTCTTC.

Comment on this clone: Other DNA sequences in the same sample also yield this CDR3. This chain connects TRBV7-2 to TRBJ2-1, with 9 bases aligning to TRBD1. Germline trimming cut 4 bases from V and 2 bases from J; bases unmatched to any gene: 3. Germline assignment: CDR1 SGHTA and CDR2 FQGNSA. The CDR3 is 15 amino acids. Here the CDR3 reads CASSSDRGAYNEQFF. CDR3 bases: TGTGCCAGCAGCTCGGACAGGGGCGCCTACAATGAGCAGTTCTTC. Based on the CDR3 plus reference TRBV7-2 and TRBJ2-1, the full variable domain is GAGVSQSPSNKVTEKGKDVELRCDPISGHTALYWYRQSLGQGLEFLIYFQGNSAPDKSGLPSDRFSAERTGGSVSTLTIQRTQQEDSAVYLCASSSDRGAYNEQFFGPGTRLTVL.

On this clone: Other DNA sequences in the sample encode the same CDR3. The genes are TRBV5-1 and TRBJ1-5; a weak D match, TRBD1 (5 bases). Germline CDR1 reads SGHRS; CDR2 reads YFSETQ. This CDR3 is 13 amino acids long. Deletions cut 4 bases from V and 4 bases from J, with 9 bases between. The CDR3 DNA reads TGCGCCAGCAGCCTTCAGGGAAATCAGCCCCAGCATTTT. This sequence encodes CASSLQGNQPQHF.

In the case of this clone: Other DNA sequences in this specimen translate into the identical CDR3. The rearrangement joins TRBV28 to TRBJ1-2; D is perhaps TRBD1 (5 bases). The V end lost 4 bases, the J end lost 8 bases, and 11 bases lay between the germline ends. There are 12 residues in the CDR3. Germline values: CDR1 MDHEN, CDR2 SYDVKM. CDR3 in DNA: TGTGCCAGCAGTTCCAGGGCTTACGGCTACACCTTC. This encodes CASSSRAYGYTF.

Concerning this clone: The sample carries other DNA sequences with the same CDR3. V usage is TRBV5-1 and J usage is TRBJ2-7; perhaps TRBD2 as D (6 bases). V was clipped by 2 bases and J by 0 bases, with 9 bases between them. The CDR3 length is 14 residues. CDR1 is SGHRS, CDR2 YFSETQ, per germline. The CDR3 sequence: CASSFGSGSYEQYF. In DNA form, the CDR3 reads TGCGCCAGCAGCTTCGGGAGCGGCTCCTACGAGCAGTACTTC.

The chain has TRBV28 and TRBJ2-7; 7 nucleotides align to TRBD1. The germline V gene has CDR1 MDHEN and CDR2 SYDVKM. This CDR3 has 12 amino acids. With 10 bases clipped from V and 5 bases from J, the junction kept 8 bases outside the gene matches. The CDR3 nucleotides read TGTGCCACCCGAACGGGACAGAACGAGCAGTACTTC. Translating gives CATRTGQNEQYF.

The chain links TRBV10-3 to TRBJ2-7; D might be TRBD2 (6 bases). Germline CDR1 and CDR2: ENHRY and SYGVKD. There are 13 residues in the CDR3. Trimming took 0 bases from V and 6 from J, leaving 9 bases between them. CDR3 in DNA: TGTGCCATCAGTGAGTCGACTAGTGCCGAGCAGTACTTC. Amino acid sequence: CAISESTSAEQYF.

This sequence joins TRBV11-3 and TRBJ2-2; possibly TRBD1 for D (5 bases). The CDR3 loop spans 15 amino acids. V was clipped by 3 bases and J by 1 base, with 9 bases between them. The germline V gene has CDR1 SGHNT and CDR2 YENEEA. The CDR3 spells CASSLGLKNTGELFF. The CDR3 DNA sequence: TGTGCCAGCAGCTTGGGGCTCAAGAACACCGGGGAGCTGTTTTTT.

V gene TRBV11-1 combines with J gene TRBJ2-6; D tentatively reads TRBD1 or TRBD2 (5 bases each). Trimming stripped 1 base from V and 2 bases from J, with 6 bases between. This CDR3 has 15 residues. Looked up from germline, CDR1 is SGHAT and CDR2 is FQDESV (reference sequence). This chain's CDR3 is CASSLGGAGANVLTF. The CDR3 DNA sequence: TGTGCCAGCAGCTTAGGAGGGGCTGGGGCCAACGTCCTGACTTTC.